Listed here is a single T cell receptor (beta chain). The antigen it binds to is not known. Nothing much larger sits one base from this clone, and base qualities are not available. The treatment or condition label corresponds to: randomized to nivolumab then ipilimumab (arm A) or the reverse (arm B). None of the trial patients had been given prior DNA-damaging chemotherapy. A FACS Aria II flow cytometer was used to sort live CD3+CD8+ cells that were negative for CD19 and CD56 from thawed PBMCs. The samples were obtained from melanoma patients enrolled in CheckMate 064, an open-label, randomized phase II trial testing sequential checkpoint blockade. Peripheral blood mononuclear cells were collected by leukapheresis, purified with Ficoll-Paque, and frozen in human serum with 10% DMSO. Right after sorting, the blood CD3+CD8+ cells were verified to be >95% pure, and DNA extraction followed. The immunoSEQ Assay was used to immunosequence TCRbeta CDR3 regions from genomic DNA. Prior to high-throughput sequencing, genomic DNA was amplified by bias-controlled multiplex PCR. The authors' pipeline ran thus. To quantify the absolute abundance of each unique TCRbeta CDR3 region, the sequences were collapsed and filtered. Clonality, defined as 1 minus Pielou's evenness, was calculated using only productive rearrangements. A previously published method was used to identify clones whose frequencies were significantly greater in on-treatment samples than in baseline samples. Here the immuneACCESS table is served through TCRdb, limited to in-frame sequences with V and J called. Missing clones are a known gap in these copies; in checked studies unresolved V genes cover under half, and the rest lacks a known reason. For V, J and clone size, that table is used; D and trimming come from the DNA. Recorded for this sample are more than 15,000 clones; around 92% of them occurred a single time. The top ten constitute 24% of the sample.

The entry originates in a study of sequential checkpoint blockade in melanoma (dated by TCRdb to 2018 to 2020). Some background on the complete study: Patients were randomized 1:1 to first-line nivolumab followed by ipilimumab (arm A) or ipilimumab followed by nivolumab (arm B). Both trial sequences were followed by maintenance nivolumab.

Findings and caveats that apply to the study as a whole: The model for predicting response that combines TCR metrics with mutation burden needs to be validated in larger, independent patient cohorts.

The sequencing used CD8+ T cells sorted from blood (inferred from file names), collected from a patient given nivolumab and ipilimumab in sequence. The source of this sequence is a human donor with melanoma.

CDR3 protein: CASSYPGQAWEQYV. The nucleotides read TGTGCCAGCAGTTACCCAGGACAGGCTTGGGAGCAGTACGTC. The rearranged chain carries TRBV6-7 and TRBJ2-7; 7 central bases correspond to TRBD1. TRBV6-7 is recorded as an ORF, its role being uncertain. Trimmed from V: 2 bases; trimmed from J: 7 bases; junction bases lacking a gene match: 8. The CDR3, cysteine through valine, is 14 amino acids long. The retained sequence is limited to the CDR3, 42 bases, with the frame set at the first base.